This TCR beta chain originates from a study of T cell responses to AZD1222 COVID-19 vaccine. Whole-study findings and limits: Elevations in Spike-specific TCR breadth and depth followed administration of two AZD1222 doses.

Per the germline V gene, CDR1 is SNHLY and CDR2 is FYNNEI. The V end was cut by 4 bases, the J end by 3 bases, with 9 bases between. CDR3 length: 13 residues. In the case of this clone: Its antigen is undetermined.

Some clones are missing from TCRdb's copy, which holds only in-frame ones; the method was immunoSEQ multiplex PCR. The data contain about 200,000 clones, 85% to 95% of them singletons. Sequenced here: peripheral blood, sampled 28 days after the second dose of the MenACWY control vaccine. The receptor was isolated from an adult who received the MenACWY meningococcal vaccine as a control. This chain links TRBV2 with TRBJ1-2; TRBD1 is a possible D gene (5 bases). This CDR3 reads CASSGDADYGYTF. CDR3 in DNA: TGTGCCAGCAGTGGGGACGCTGACTATGGCTACACCTTC. The full variable domain, completed using reference TRBV2 and TRBJ1-2, is EPEVTQTPSHQVTQMGQEVILRCVPISNHLYFYWYRQILGQKVEFLVSFYNNEISEKSEIFDDQFSVERPDGSNFTLKIRSTKLEDSAMYFCASSGDADYGYTFGSGTRLTVV.